The 15 T cell receptor beta chains below all came from one sample that was sequenced in a study of shared clonotypes between healthy human individuals. Libraries were prepared by immunoSEQ multiplex PCR; TCRdb keeps only in-frame clonotypes and omits some of them. The table has around 990,000 clones, 70% to 80% seen once; the top ten hold 0.89%. Input material: memory CD4+ T cells from PBMCs. Subset indicated: CD45RA-negative fraction. Receptors were obtained from a man between 18 and 35 years old in good health. Some clones in this sample may be carry-over from other donors' samples.

Of note for this clone: The same CDR3 can be traced to other DNA sequences in this sample. The chain employs TRBV5-6 and TRBJ2-3, with D uncertain. The V gene lost 2 bases and the J gene lost 2 bases, with 3 bases spanning the gap. Germline CDR1 reads SGHDT; CDR2 reads YYEEEE. The CDR3 is 12 residues long. The CDR3 region is CASSFSTDTQYF. The DNA of the CDR3 is TGTGCCAGCAGCTTTTCCACAGATACGCAGTATTTT.

This clone showed up just once. The chain employs TRBV10-2 and TRBJ2-5; 12 bases match TRBD2. J gave up 2 bases and V 6 bases, and 16 bases lay outside the gene matches. The CDR3 is 19 amino acids. Germline lookup yields CDR1 WSHSY and CDR2 SAAADI. The chain's CDR3 is CASRSPGLAGRGGQETQYF. The DNA of the CDR3 is TGCGCCAGCAGATCTCCGGGACTAGCGGGCCGAGGGGGACAAGAGACCCAGTACTTC.

Turning to this clone: A much larger clone differs from this one at a single base, so this may be a read error. V is TRBV30 and J is TRBJ1-1, with a weak D call TRBD1 (6 bases). This CDR3 comprises 14 residues. Trimming shortened V by 6 bases and J by 0 bases, and 14 bases separated the two germline ends. CDR1 is GTSNPN, CDR2 SVGIG, per germline (reference sequence). Here the CDR3 reads CACSGQTMNTEAFF. The DNA of the CDR3 is TGTGCCTGTAGCGGACAGACGATGAACACTGAAGCTTTCTTT.

The chain recombines TRBV4-1 with TRBJ1-2, with 7 bases fitting TRBD1. Per the germline V gene, CDR1 is MGHRA and CDR2 is YSYEKL. V was pared by 3 bases and J by 3 bases, with 7 bases of the junction left unmatched. This CDR3 spans 15 amino acids. Written as DNA, the CDR3 is TGCGCCAGCAGCCAGACCGGGACAGATTACTATGGCTACACCTTC. As protein: CASSQTGTDYYGYTF.

The CDR3 nucleotides are TGTGCCAGCAGTGATCGACTAGCGCAAGAGCAGTACTTC. It is translated as CASSDRLAQEQYF. This rearrangement joins TRBV6-1 to TRBJ2-7; 8 positions agree with TRBD2. CDR3 length: 13 amino acids. V shed 3 bases, J shed 7 bases, and the junction held 5 bases outside the gene matches. Germline CDR1 and CDR2: MNHNS and SASEGT.

This clone was seen only once. This may be a read error, as it is one base from a much larger clone. DNA for the CDR3: TGTGCCAGCAAGGAGAACACTGAAGCTTTCTTT. Its protein is CASKENTEAFF. The genes are TRBV6-1 and TRBJ1-1; D ambiguous. Trimming cost V 7 bases and J 1 base, with 4 bases left between them. CDR1 is MNHNS and CDR2 is SASEGT in the germline V gene. The CDR3 totals 11 residues.

This clone came up once. It may be a read error: a sequence one base away is much more abundant. The chain combines TRBV29-1 with TRBJ2-3; 13 positions match TRBD2. The germline V gene encodes CDR1 SQVTM and CDR2 ANQGSEA. The CDR3 totals 15 residues. This CDR3 reads CSAGTSGTSTDAQYF. The CDR3 DNA is TGCAGCGCCGGGACTAGCGGGACCAGCACAGATGCGCAGTATTTT.

The V and J genes are TRBV2 and TRBJ2-7; the match to TRBD2 covers 15 bases. Germline-derived CDR1 and CDR2 are SNHLY and FYNNEI. V was clipped by 7 bases and J by 4 bases; unmatched bases: 8. This CDR3 comprises 16 residues. CDR3 residues: CASTRTSGRVTYEQYF. The CDR3 region has the DNA TGTGCCAGCACGCGGACTAGCGGGAGGGTGACGTACGAGCAGTACTTC.

The J gene is TRBJ2-3, the V gene TRBV5-5; D is unclear. This CDR3 has 16 amino acids. Trimming removed 3 bases at V and 1 base at J, with 15 bases between. Germline V gene lookup returns CDR1 SGHKS and CDR2 YYEKEE (reference sequence). The DNA for the CDR3 is TGTGCCAGCAGCTCCTACGTACGGTGGGGCACAGATACGCAGTATTTT. It translates to CASSSYVRWGTDTQYF.

The rearrangement uses TRBV10-3 and TRBJ2-1; 8 bases are shared with TRBD1. Losses at the gene ends were 7 bases for V and 4 bases for J; bases not matched to a gene: 9. From germline, CDR1 is ENHRY and CDR2 SYGVKD. The CDR3 has 15 amino acids. Here the CDR3 reads CAITPDRDRYNEQFF. CDR3 DNA: TGTGCCATCACCCCCGACCGGGACAGGTACAATGAGCAGTTCTTC.

Worth noting for this clone: The sample contains more than one DNA sequence encoding this CDR3. V usage is TRBV6-5 and J usage is TRBJ2-3, with 8 positions matching TRBD2. V was clipped by 6 bases and J by 4 bases; unmatched bases: 3. The CDR3 length is 13 residues. Germline V gene sequence: CDR1 MNHEY, CDR2 SVGAGI. In DNA form, the CDR3 reads TGTGCCAGCAGCCGCGGGAGGTCAGATACGCAGTATTTT. Translating it yields CASSRGRSDTQYF.

This clone was detected once. The V gene is TRBV4-1, the J gene TRBJ2-3; the D gene is possibly TRBD2 (6 bases). This CDR3 comprises 15 residues. CDR1 is MGHRA and CDR2 is YSYEKL in the germline V gene. Trimming removed 5 bases at V and 7 bases at J, with 19 bases between. CDR3 region: CASSVNRERVNTQYF. The CDR3 DNA reads TGCGCCAGCAGCGTAAATCGGGAGAGAGTAAATACGCAGTATTTT.

The chain links TRBV7-9 to TRBJ2-6; D gene unclear. The CDR3 has 15 amino acids. CDR1 SEHNR and CDR2 FQNEAQ come from the germline V gene (reference sequence). Trimming took off 7 bases at V and 0 bases at J, with 10 bases between the two ends. The CDR3 sequence is CASIKIASGANVLTF. The CDR3 DNA is TGTGCCAGCATCAAGATCGCCTCTGGGGCCAACGTCCTGACTTTC.

The chain uses TRBV20-1 and TRBJ1-2; D ambiguous. Trimming cost V 4 bases and J 5 bases, with 8 bases left between them. This CDR3 spans 11 amino acids. Germline CDR1 and CDR2: DFQATT and SNEGSKA (reference sequence). CDR3 residues: CSATLSYGYTF. CDR3 nucleotides: TGCAGTGCTACCCTCAGTTATGGCTACACCTTC.

The rearrangement joins TRBV5-4 to TRBJ2-1; 10 bases align to TRBD2. V trimming: 1 base; J trimming: 2 bases; junction bases outside the gene matches: 3. The CDR3 loop spans 16 amino acids. CDR1 and CDR2 (germline): SGHNT, YYREEE (reference sequence). CDR3 in DNA: TGTGCCAGCAGCTTGAGAGCGGGAGGGGCCTACAATGAGCAGTTCTTC. Protein product: CASSLRAGGAYNEQFF.